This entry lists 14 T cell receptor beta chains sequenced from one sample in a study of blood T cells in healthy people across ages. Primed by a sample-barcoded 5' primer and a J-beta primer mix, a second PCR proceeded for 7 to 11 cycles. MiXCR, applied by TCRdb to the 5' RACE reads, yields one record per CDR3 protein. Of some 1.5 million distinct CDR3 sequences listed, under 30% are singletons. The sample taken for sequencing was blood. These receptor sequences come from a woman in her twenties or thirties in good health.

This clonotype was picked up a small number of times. CDR3 protein: CASSLTFQSNYGYTF. In DNA form, the CDR3 reads TGTGCCAGCAGCTTAACGTTCCAGAGTAACTATGGCTACACCTTC. This sequence joins TRBV7-2 and TRBJ1-2; the D is unclear. There are 15 residues in the CDR3. Trimming removed 2 bases at V and 1 base at J, with 11 bases between. Germline-derived CDR1 and CDR2 are SGHTA and FQGNSA.

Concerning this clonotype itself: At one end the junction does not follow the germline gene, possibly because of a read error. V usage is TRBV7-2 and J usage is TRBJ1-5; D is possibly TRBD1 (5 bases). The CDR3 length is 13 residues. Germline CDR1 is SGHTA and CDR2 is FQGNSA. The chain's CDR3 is CASSWGGNQPRHF. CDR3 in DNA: TGTGCCAGCAGCTGGGGGGGGAATCAGCCCCGGCATTTT.

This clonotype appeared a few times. The CDR3 sequence is CASTMGSGQTYNEQFF. The CDR3 nucleotides read TGTGCCAGCACCATGGGATCGGGCCAAACCTACAATGAGCAGTTCTTC. The rearrangement joins TRBV21-1 to TRBJ2-1; no DNA check was done on the table's D call, TRBD2. TRBV21-1 has pseudogene status. The CDR3 extends over 16 amino acids.

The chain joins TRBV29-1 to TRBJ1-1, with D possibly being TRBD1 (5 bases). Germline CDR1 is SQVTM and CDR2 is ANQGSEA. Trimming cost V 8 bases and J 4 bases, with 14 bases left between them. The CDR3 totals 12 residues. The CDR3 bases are TGCAGCTCGAGGGGTCGAGGCACTGAAGCTTTCTTT. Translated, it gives CSSRGRGTEAFF.

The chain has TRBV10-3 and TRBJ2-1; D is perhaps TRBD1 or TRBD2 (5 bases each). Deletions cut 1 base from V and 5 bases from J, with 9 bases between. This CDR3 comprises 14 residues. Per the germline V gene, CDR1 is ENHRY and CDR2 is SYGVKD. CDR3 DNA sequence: TGTGCCATCAGTGAGTTCGGGGCCCACAATGAGCAGTTCTTC. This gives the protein CAISEFGAHNEQFF.

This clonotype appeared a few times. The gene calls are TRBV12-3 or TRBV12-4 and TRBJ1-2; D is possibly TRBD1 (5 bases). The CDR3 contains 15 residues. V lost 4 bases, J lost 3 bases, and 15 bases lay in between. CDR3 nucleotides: TGTGCCAGCAGTTCCCCGGGGGACGGGCACTATGGCTACACCTTC. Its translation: CASSSPGDGHYGYTF.

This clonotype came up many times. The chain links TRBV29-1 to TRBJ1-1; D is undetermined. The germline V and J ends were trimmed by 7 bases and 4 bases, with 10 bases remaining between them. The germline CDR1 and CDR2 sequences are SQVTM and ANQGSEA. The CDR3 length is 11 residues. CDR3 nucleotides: TGCAGCGCCCCGGTGGGCACTGAAGCTTTCTTT. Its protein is CSAPVGTEAFF.

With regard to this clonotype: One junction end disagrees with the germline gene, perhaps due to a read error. CDR3 protein: CSVGRGLDYATGANVRTF. For the CDR3, the DNA is TGCAGCGTTGGGAGGGGCTTAGATTATGCGACTGGGGCCAACGTCCGGACTTTC. The rearrangement uses TRBV29-1 and TRBJ2-6; D perhaps matches TRBD2 (6 bases). Germline V lookup: CDR1 SQVTM, CDR2 ANQGSEA. CDR3 length: 18 residues. The complete variable domain, with remaining parts taken from reference TRBV29-1 and TRBJ2-6, reads SAVISQKPSRDICQRGTSLTIQCQVDSQVTMMFWYRQQPGQSLTLIATANQGSEATYESGFVIDKFPISRPNLTFSTLTVSNMSPEDSSIYLCSVGRGLDYATGANVRTFGAGSRLTVL.

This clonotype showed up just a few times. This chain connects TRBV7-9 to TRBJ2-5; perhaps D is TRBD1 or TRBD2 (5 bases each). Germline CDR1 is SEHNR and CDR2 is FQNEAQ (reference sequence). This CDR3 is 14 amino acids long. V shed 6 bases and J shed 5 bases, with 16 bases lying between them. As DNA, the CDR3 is TGTGCCAGCAGTCAGTCGGGGCCAGGGGAGACCCAGTACTTC. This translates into CASSQSGPGETQYF.

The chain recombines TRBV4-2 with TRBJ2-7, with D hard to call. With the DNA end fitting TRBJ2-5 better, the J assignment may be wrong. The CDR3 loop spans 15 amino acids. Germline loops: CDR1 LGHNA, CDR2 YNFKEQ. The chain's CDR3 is CASSQGWRSRETQYF. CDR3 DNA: TGTGCCAGCAGCCAAGGGTGGCGGTCACGAGAGACCCAGTACTTC.

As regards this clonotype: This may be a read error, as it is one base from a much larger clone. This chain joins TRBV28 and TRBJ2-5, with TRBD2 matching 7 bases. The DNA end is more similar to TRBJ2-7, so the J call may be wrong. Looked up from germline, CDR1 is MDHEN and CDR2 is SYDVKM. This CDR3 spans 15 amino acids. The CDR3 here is CASSPRAGSSHEQYF. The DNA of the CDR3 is TGTGCCAGCAGTCCACGAGCGGGATCCTCTCACGAGCAGTACTTC.

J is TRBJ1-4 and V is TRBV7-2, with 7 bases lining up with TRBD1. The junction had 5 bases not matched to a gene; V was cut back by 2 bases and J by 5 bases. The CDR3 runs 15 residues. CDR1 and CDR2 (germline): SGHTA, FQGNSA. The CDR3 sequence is CASSLQAGGNEKLFF. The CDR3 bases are TGTGCCAGCAGCTTACAGGCAGGGGGAAATGAAAAACTGTTTTTT. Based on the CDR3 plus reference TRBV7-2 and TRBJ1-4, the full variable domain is GAGVSQSPSNKVTEKGKDVELRCDPISGHTALYWYRQSLGQGLEFLIYFQGNSAPDKSGLPSDRFSAERTGGSVSTLTIQRTQQEDSAVYLCASSLQAGGNEKLFFGSGTQLSVL.

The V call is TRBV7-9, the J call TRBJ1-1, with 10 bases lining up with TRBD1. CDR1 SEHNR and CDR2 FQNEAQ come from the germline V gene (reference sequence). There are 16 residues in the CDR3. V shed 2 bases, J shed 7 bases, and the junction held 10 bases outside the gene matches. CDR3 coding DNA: TGTGCCAGCAGCTTACCGGGACAGGGGTTCCAAGGTGAAGCTTTCTTT. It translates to CASSLPGQGFQGEAFF. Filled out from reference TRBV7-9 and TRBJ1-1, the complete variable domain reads DTGVSQNPRHKITKRGQNVTFRCDPISEHNRLYWYRQTLGQGPEFLTYFQNEAQLEKSRLLSDRFSAERPKGSFSTLEIQRTEQGDSAMYLCASSLPGQGFQGEAFFGQGTRLTVV.

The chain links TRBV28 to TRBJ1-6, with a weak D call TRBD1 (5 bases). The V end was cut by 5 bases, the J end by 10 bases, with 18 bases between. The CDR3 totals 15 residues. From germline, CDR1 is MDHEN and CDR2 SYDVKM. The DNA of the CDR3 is TGTGCCAGCAGTATAGAGACGGGGGTAAGGTCACCCCTCCACTTT. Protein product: CASSIETGVRSPLHF.